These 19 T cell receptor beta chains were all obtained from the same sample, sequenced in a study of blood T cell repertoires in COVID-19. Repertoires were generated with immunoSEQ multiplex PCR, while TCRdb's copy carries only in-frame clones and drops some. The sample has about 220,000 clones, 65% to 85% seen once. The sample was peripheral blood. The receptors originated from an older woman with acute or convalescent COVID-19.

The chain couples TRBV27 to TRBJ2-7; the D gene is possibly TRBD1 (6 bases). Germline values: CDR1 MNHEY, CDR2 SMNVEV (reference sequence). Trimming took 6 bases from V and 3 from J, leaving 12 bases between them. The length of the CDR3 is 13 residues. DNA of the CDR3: TGTGCCAGCAGGGACTTACAGGGCTACGAGCAGTACTTC. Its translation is CASRDLQGYEQYF.

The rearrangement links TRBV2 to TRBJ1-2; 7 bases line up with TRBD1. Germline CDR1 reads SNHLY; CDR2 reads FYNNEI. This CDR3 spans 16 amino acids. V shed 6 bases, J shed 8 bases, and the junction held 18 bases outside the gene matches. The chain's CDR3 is CASSVPFRTGVDGYTF. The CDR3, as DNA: TGTGCCAGCAGCGTGCCATTTAGGACAGGAGTCGACGGCTACACCTTC.

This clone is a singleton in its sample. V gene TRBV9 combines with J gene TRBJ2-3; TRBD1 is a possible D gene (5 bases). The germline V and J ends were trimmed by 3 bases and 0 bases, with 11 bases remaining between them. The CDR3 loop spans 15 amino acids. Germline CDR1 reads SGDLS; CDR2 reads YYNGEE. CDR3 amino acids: CASSARTTSTDTQYF. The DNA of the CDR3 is TGTGCCAGCAGCGCAAGGACAACTAGCACAGATACGCAGTATTTT.

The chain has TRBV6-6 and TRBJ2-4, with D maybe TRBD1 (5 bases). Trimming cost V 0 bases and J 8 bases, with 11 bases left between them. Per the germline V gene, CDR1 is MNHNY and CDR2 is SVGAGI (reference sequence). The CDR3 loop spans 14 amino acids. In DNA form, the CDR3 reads TGTGCCAGCAGTTACTCGCTACAGGTGGACATTCAGTACTTC. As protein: CASSYSLQVDIQYF.

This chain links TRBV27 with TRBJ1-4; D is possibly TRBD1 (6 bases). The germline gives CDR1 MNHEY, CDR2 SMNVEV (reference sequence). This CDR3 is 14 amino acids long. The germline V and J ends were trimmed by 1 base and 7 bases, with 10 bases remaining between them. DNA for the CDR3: TGTGCCAGCAGTTTATATGGGGGCGGTGAAAAACTGTTTTTT. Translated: CASSLYGGGEKLFF.

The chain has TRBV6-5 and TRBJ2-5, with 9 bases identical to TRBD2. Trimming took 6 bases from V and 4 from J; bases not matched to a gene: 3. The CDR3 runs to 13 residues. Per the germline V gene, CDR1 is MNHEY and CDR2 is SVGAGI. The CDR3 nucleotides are TGTGCCAGCAGCCTGACTAGCGGAGAGACCCAGTACTTC. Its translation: CASSLTSGETQYF.

The CDR3 DNA is TGTGCCAGCAGCTTTGGGCCAGATACGCAGTATTTT. Translating gives CASSFGPDTQYF. The chain has TRBV7-2 and TRBJ2-3; unclear D gene. Germline V CDR1 and CDR2: SGHTA, FQGNSA. Deletions cut 3 bases from V and 4 bases from J, with 5 bases between. This CDR3 region has 12 residues.

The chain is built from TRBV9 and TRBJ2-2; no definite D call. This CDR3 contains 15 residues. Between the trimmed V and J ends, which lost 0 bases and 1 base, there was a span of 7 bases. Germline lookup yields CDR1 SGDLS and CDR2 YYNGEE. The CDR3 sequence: CASSVAGKNTGELFF. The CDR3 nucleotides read TGTGCCAGCAGCGTAGCAGGAAAGAACACCGGGGAGCTGTTTTTT.

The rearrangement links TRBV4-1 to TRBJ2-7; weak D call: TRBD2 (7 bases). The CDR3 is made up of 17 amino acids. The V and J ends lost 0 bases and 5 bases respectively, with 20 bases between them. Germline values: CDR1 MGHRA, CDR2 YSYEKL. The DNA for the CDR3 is TGCGCCAGCAGCCAAGATCCTCGGGGGGCGATAAGTAACGAGCAGTACTTC. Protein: CASSQDPRGAISNEQYF.

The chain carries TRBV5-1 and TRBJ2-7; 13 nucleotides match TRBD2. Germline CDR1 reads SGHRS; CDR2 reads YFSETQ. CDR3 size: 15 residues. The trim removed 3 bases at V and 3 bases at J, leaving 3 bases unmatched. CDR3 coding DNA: TGCGCCAGCAGCTGGGGGACTAGCGGGAACTACGAGCAGTACTTC. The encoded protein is CASSWGTSGNYEQYF.

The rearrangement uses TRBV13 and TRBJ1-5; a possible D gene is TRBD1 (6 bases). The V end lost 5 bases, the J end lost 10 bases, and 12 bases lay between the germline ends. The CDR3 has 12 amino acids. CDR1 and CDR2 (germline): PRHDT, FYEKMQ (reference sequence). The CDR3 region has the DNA TGTGCCAGCAGCACTGGGACATCCCCCCAGCATTTT. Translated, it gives CASSTGTSPQHF.

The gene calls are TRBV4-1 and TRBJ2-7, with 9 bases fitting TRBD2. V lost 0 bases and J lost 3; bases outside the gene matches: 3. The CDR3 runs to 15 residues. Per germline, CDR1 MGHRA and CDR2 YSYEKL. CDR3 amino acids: CASSQDRRGGYEQYF. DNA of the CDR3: TGCGCCAGCAGCCAAGATAGGCGGGGGGGCTACGAGCAGTACTTC.

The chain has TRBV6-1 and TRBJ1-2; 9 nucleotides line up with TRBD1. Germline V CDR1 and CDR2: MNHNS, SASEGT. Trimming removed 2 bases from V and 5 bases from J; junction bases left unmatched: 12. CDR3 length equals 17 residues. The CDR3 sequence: CASSETGTGPSMYGYTF. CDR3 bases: TGTGCCAGCAGTGAAACGGGGACAGGGCCCTCCATGTATGGCTACACCTTC.

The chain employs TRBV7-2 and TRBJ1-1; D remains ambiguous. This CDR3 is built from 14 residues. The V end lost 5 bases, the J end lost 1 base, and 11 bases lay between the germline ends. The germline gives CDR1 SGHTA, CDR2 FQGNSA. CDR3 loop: CASSVEVGNTEAFF. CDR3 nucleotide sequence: TGTGCCAGCAGCGTGGAGGTGGGGAACACTGAAGCTTTCTTT.

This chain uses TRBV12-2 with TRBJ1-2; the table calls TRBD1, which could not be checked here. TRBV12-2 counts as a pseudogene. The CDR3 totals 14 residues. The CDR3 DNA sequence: TGTGCAAGTCGCCTCTCCCCCAGGGGGCTTGGCTACACCTTC. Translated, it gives CASRLSPRGLGYTF.

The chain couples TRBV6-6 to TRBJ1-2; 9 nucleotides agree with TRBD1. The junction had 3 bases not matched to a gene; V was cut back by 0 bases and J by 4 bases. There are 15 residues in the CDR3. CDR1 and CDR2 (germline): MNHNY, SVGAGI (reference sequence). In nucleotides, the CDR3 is TGTGCCAGCAGTTACTCGGGACAGGGAACCTATGGCTACACCTTC. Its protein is CASSYSGQGTYGYTF.

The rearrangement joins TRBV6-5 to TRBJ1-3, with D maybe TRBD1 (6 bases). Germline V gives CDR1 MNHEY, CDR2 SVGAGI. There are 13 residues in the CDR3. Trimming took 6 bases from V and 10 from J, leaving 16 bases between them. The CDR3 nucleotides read TGTGCCAGCAGCCAACAGGGATATCGGACCATATATTTT. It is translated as CASSQQGYRTIYF.

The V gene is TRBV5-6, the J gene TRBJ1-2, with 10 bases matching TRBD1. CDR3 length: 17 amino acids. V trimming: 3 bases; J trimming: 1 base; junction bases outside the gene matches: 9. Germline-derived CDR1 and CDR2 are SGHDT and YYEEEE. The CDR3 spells CASSSGTGALGNYGYTF. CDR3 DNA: TGTGCCAGCAGCTCCGGGACAGGGGCTCTAGGTAACTATGGCTACACCTTC. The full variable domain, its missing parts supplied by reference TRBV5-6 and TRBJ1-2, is DAGVTQSPTHLIKTRGQQVTLRCSPKSGHDTVSWYQQALGQGPQFIFQYYEEEERQRGNFPDRFSGHQFPNYSSELNVNALLLGDSALYLCASSSGTGALGNYGYTFGSGTRLTVV.

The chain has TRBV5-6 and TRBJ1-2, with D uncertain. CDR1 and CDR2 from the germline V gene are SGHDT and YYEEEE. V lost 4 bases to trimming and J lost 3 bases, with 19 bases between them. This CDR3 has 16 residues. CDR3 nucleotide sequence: TGTGCCAGCAGCCCTAAGGAGAGGGCCTGGCACTATGGCTACACCTTC. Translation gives CASSPKERAWHYGYTF.